This passage covers 22 T cell receptor delta chains from one sample sequenced in a study of gamma-delta T cells after stem cell transplantation. TCRdb re-processed the RT-PCR reads using CATT. This sample yields over a thousand delta-chain clones, of which roughly a quarter are seen a single time; about 32% belongs to the top ten. Input material: gamma-delta T cells. These receptors all stem from a human donor. It is not recorded whose cells these are; they may come from a transplant donor.

By share, this clone ranks as medium-sized. Other nucleotide sequences in the sample specify the same CDR3. The J gene is TRDJ1, the V gene TRDV2, with 8 nucleotides matching TRDD3. CDR1 GEAIGNYY and CDR2 EKD come from the germline V gene. J gave up 0 bases and V 4 bases, and 6 bases lay outside the gene matches. The CDR3 length is 15 residues. The CDR3 nucleotides read TGTGCCTGTGATAAGCTGGGGGACAACACCGATAAACTCATCTTT. It specifies CACDKLGDNTDKLIF.

The rearrangement uses TRDV1 and TRDJ1; 9 bases fit TRDD2. Trimming at V came to 1 base and at J to 0 bases, leaving 27 bases not matched to a gene. The germline CDR1 and CDR2 sequences are TSWWSYY and QGS. CDR3 length equals 24 residues. The CDR3 protein is CALGEPLLPTLRGMARGYTDKLIF. In nucleotides, the CDR3 is TGTGCTCTTGGGGAACCCCTCCTTCCTACGCTCCGGGGGATGGCAAGGGGGTACACCGATAAACTCATCTTT.

Within the sample, this clone is medium-sized. This sequence joins TRDV2 and TRDJ3, with 10 bases fitting TRDD3. CDR1 and CDR2 from the germline V gene are GEAIGNYY and EKD. The V and J ends lost 0 bases and 1 base, in that order; junction bases with no gene match: 5. CDR3 length: 19 residues. CDR3 sequence reads: CACDTLLGDRSWDTRQMFF. CDR3 DNA sequence: TGTGCCTGTGACACCCTGCTGGGGGATAGATCCTGGGACACCCGACAGATGTTTTTC.

In the case of this clone: Just one base apart from a much larger clone, this may be a read error. This chain links TRDV1 with TRDJ2; 12 bases line up with TRDD3. Germline V gene data show CDR1 as TSWWSYY and CDR2 as QGS. The CDR3 contains 26 residues. The ends lost 2 bases at V and 0 bases at J; junction bases unmatched: 28. The CDR3 protein is CALGELGPSYGNVLGDTFSLTAQLFF. For the CDR3, the DNA is TGTGCTCTTGGGGAATTGGGTCCTTCCTACGGCAACGTACTGGGGGATACTTTCTCTTTGACAGCACAACTCTTCTTT.

The genes are TRDV2 and TRDJ1; TRDD3 matches 11 bases. CDR1 is GEAIGNYY and CDR2 is EKD in the germline V gene. This CDR3 has 19 residues. The ends lost 0 bases at V and 1 base at J; junction bases unmatched: 12. The CDR3 DNA reads TGTGCCTGTGACACCCTCCAAAAAACTGGGGGATATTTCACCGATAAACTCATCTTT. It encodes CACDTLQKTGGYFTDKLIF.

This clone occurred a few times. V gene TRDV1 combines with J gene TRDJ1, with TRDD2 matching over 7 bases. This CDR3 spans 17 amino acids. The germline gives CDR1 TSWWSYY, CDR2 QGS. CDR3 bases: TGTGCCCATGGTAACCACGCCTTCCTGCCTTACACCGATAAACTCATCTTT. It yields the protein CAHGNHAFLPYTDKLIF.

In its sample, this clone is medium-sized. Within the sample, other DNA sequences also encode this same CDR3. The chain recombines TRDV2 with TRDJ1; D call uncertain. The CDR3 totals 15 residues. The V end lost 0 bases, the J end lost 0 bases, and 10 bases lay between the germline ends. The germline CDR1 and CDR2 sequences are GEAIGNYY and EKD. The CDR3 nucleotides are TGTGCCTGTGACACCGTTGGACCCGACACCGATAAACTCATCTTT. It encodes CACDTVGPDTDKLIF.

This clone was picked up a small number of times. At one boundary the junction diverges from the germline segment, which might be a read error. This specimen includes other DNA sequences encoding the same CDR3. CDR3 sequence: CALGERPAWGISPKPFDKLIF. The CDR3 bases are TGTGCTCTTGGGGAACGCCCCGCATGGGGGATAAGTCCGAAGCCCTTCGATAAACTCATCTTC. V gene TRDV1 combines with J gene TRDJ1; 9 nucleotides line up with TRDD3. There are 21 residues in the CDR3. CDR1 and CDR2 from the germline V gene are TSWWSYY and QGS.

The sample holds a few counts of this clone. The V and J genes are TRDV1 and TRDJ3, with 9 bases that match TRDD2. Unmatched junction bases numbered 38, after V lost 2 bases and J lost 3 bases. CDR3 size: 29 residues. Germline loops: CDR1 TSWWSYY, CDR2 QGS. CDR3 DNA sequence: TGTGCTCTTGGGGAAGCCCCCTCCCTTCCTACGTGGGGGTACCCAACCGTACTGGGCCCGCTCTGGGACACCCGACAGATGTTTTTC. It specifies CALGEAPSLPTWGYPTVLGPLWDTRQMFF.

In regard to this clone: Given a far larger clone just one base away, this is likely a sequencing read error. V is TRDV2 and J is TRDJ1; 8 positions agree with TRDD3. The V segment lost 3 bases and the J segment 1 base; nucleotides outside the gene matches: 15. The germline CDR1 and CDR2 sequences are GEAIGNYY and EKD. The CDR3 consists of 18 residues. Here the CDR3 reads CACDAVLRDTQSTDKLIF. CDR3 nucleotide sequence: TGTGCCTGTGACGCCGTCCTGAGGGATACGCAGAGCACCGATAAACTCATCTTT.

This clone came up a few times. The chain uses TRDV2 and TRDJ1; the match to TRDD3 covers 9 bases. CDR1 and CDR2 (germline): GEAIGNYY, EKD. This CDR3 region has 18 residues. The V gene end was trimmed by 0 bases and the J gene end by 3 bases; junction bases not matched to a gene: 13. The CDR3 protein is CACDTVPGDTLYADKLIF. The DNA for the CDR3 is TGTGCCTGTGACACCGTCCCGGGGGATACTTTGTACGCCGATAAACTCATCTTT.

This clone counts as medium-sized. Other DNA sequences in this specimen translate into the identical CDR3. The V gene is TRDV2, the J gene TRDJ1; D gene ambiguous. The germline V gene encodes CDR1 GEAIGNYY and CDR2 EKD. The CDR3 contains 15 residues. The V end was cut by 3 bases, the J end by 0 bases, with 13 bases between. The CDR3 bases are TGTGCCTGTGACGCTCTCGGGGTTTACACCGATAAACTCATCTTT. This sequence encodes CACDALGVYTDKLIF.

As for this clone: A much larger clone differs by one base, so this may be a read error. Other DNA sequences in this sample translate to the same CDR3. The rearrangement links TRDV2 to TRDJ1; no clear D gene. This CDR3 region has 16 residues. Germline V gene data show CDR1 as GEAIGNYY and CDR2 as EKD. CDR3 nucleotides: TGTGCCTGTGACTTCGTCACCTCCAGGGTCACCGATAAACTCATCTTC. Translation gives CACDFVTSRVTDKLIF.

Points on this clone: This likely came from a read error, as a far larger clone is one base away. Distinct nucleotide sequences in the sample also encode this CDR3. The CDR3 bases are TGTGCCTGTGACACCTTGGAAGGGCCCTGGGACACCCGGCAGATGTTTTTC. Translation gives CACDTLEGPWDTRQMFF. V and J are TRDV2 and TRDJ3; D possibly corresponds to TRDD3 (5 bases). Looked up from germline, CDR1 is GEAIGNYY and CDR2 is EKD. This CDR3 region has 17 residues.

This clone is large (0.1 to 1%) within its sample. V is TRDV2 and J is TRDJ1; 8 bases line up with TRDD3. In germline, CDR1 is GEAIGNYY, CDR2 EKD. Trimming at V came to 1 base and at J to 0 bases, leaving 18 bases not matched to a gene. The CDR3 spans 20 residues. The CDR3 DNA is TGTGCCTGTGACACAATCCGTACTGGGGGTCCCCTACATGACACCGATAAACTCATCTTT. The encoded protein is CACDTIRTGGPLHDTDKLIF.

This clone was recorded once. V and J are TRDV3 and TRDJ1; D is possibly TRDD3 (5 bases). From germline, CDR1 is TVYSNPD and CDR2 GDNSRS (reference sequence). Trimming shortened V by 0 bases and J by 0 bases, and 23 bases separated the two germline ends. The CDR3 has 18 residues. Here the CDR3 reads CAFRGKPISLPDTDKLIF. The CDR3 DNA is TGTGCCTTTAGGGGGAAACCTATCTCACTGCCAGACACCGATAAACTCATCTTT.

By its share, this clone is medium-sized. The same CDR3 can be traced to other DNA sequences in this sample. The rearrangement joins TRDV1 to TRDJ1, with D perhaps assigned TRDD2 or TRDD3 (6 bases each). The CDR3 is 24 residues long. Germline V lookup: CDR1 TSWWSYY, CDR2 QGS. Trimming shortened V by 0 bases and J by 2 bases, and 37 bases separated the two germline ends. This CDR3 reads CALGELPIFLFLYWRLGETDKLIF. DNA for the CDR3: TGTGCTCTTGGGGAACTACCGATCTTCCTTTTCTTGTACTGGAGACTGGGAGAGACCGATAAACTCATCTTT.

This clone is judged medium-sized (0.01 to 0.1%). This rearrangement joins TRDV2 to TRDJ1; 9 bases fit TRDD3. The germline gives CDR1 GEAIGNYY, CDR2 EKD. The CDR3 consists of 18 residues. V shed 4 bases and J 0 bases; nucleotides not matched to a gene: 14. The CDR3 sequence: CACERVLGDLKNTDKLIF. The CDR3, as DNA: TGTGCCTGTGAGAGGGTACTGGGGGACCTTAAAAACACCGATAAACTCATCTTT.

Sample share makes this clone large. The chain links TRDV2 to TRDJ1; 11 nucleotides agree with TRDD3. Germline V gene data show CDR1 as GEAIGNYY and CDR2 as EKD. CDR3 size: 17 residues. The ends lost 3 bases at V and 3 bases at J; junction bases unmatched: 11. The CDR3 here is CACDPLLGDKFSDKLIF. The CDR3 region has the DNA TGTGCCTGTGACCCGTTACTGGGGGATAAGTTCTCCGATAAACTCATCTTT.

By share, this clone counts as large. This CDR3 is also generated by other DNA sequences in the sample. The chain carries TRDV2 and TRDJ3; D may be TRDD3 (5 bases). Germline lookup yields CDR1 GEAIGNYY and CDR2 EKD. V was clipped by 4 bases and J by 0 bases, with 15 bases between them. The CDR3 consists of 18 residues. The CDR3, as DNA: TGTGCCTGTGAACGGCTGGGAATGAGCTCCTGGGACACCCGACAGATGTTTTTC. Translating it yields CACERLGMSSWDTRQMFF.

This clone was counted a few times. A far larger clone is just one base off, so this is likely a read error. Other DNA variants within this sample encode the same CDR3. The gene calls are TRDV1 and TRDJ1, with TRDD3 matching 12 bases. Germline lookup yields CDR1 TSWWSYY and CDR2 QGS. V lost 0 bases to trimming and J lost 8 bases; unmatched junction nucleotides: 22. The CDR3 runs 21 residues. CDR3 DNA sequence: TGTGCTCTTGGGGAACTCGCCCTACTGGGTATTGCGCTGGGGGATACGGGCAAACTCATCTTT. Its protein product is CALGELALLGIALGDTGKLIF.

With respect to this clone: TCRdb lists the protein of a much larger clone for this DNA, which differs at residue 12, so this is likely a read error; the protein given here is translated from the DNA itself. This rearrangement joins TRDV3 to TRDJ1; 7 bases map to TRDD3. The CDR3 sequence is 16 residues long. CDR1 is TVYSNPD and CDR2 is GDNSRS in the germline V gene (reference sequence). The CDR3 reads CAFYTVGDWVTGKLIF. DNA of the CDR3: TGTGCCTTTTACACGGTGGGGGACTGGGTCACCGGTAAACTCATCTTT.